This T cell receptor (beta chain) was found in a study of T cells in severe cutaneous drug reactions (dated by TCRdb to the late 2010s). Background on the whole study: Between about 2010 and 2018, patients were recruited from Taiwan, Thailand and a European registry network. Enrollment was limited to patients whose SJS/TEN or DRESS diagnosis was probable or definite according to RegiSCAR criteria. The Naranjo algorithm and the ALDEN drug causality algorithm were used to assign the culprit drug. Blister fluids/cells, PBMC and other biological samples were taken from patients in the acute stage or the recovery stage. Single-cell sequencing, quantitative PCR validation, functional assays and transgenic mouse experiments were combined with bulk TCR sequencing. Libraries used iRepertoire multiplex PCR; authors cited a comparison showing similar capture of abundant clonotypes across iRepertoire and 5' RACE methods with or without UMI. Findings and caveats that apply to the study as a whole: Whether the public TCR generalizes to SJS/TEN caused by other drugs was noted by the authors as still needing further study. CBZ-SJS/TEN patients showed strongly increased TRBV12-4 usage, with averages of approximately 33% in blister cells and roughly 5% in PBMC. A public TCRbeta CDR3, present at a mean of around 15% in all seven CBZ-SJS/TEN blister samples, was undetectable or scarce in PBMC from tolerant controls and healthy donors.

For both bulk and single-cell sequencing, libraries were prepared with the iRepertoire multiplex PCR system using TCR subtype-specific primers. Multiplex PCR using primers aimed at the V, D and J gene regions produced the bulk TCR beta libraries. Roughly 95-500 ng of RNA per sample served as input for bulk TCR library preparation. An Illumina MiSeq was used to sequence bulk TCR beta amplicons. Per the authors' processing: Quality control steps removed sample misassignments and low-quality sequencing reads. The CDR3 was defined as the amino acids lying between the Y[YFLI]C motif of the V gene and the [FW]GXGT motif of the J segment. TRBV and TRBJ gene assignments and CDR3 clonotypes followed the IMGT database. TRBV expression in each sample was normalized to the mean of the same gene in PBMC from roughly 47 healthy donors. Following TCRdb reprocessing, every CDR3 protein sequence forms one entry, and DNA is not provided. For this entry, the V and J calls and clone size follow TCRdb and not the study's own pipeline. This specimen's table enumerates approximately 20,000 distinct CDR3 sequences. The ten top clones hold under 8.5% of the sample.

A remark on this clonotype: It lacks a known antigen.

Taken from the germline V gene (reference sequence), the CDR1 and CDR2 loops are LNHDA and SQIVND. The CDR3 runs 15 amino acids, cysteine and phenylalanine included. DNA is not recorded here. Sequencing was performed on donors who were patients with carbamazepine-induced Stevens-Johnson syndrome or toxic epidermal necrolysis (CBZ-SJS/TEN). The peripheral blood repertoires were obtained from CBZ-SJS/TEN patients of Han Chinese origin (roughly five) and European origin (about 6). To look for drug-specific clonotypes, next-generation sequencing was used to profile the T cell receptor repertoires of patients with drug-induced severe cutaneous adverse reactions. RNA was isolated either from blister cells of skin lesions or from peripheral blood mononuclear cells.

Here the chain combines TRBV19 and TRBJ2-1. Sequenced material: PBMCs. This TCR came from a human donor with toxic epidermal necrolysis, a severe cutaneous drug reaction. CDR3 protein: CASSISASSYNEQFF. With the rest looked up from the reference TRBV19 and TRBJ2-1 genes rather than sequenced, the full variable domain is DGGITQSPKYLFRKEGQNVTLSCEQNLNHDAMYWYRQDPGQGLRLIYYSQIVNDFQKGDIAEGYSVSREKKESFPLTVTSAQKNPTAFYLCASSISASSYNEQFFGPGTRLTVL.